The 5 T cell receptor beta chains presented below share a single source sample, sequenced in a study of identical twins (dated by TCRdb to 2015 to 2016). Library preparation employed 5' RACE. The sample was run on an Illumina HiSeq 2000. Using fastp trimming at Q25 and MiXCR clonotype assembly, TCRdb reanalyzed the public sequencing data and kept in-frame beta chains. Rows matching on CDR3 protein sequence are summarized as one entry with the most common DNA and genes. The sample table lists a few hundred thousand distinct CDR3 sequences, under 20% of them with a count of one. About 12% of the sample goes to the ten largest clones. What was sequenced was naive T cells sorted from blood. The label giving this sample's cell subset or site can be read as: cells isolated with a human naive T-cell isolation kit. These receptor sequences come from a middle-aged man in good health.

This sequence joins TRBV7-2 and TRBJ2-1, with TRBD2 matching 13 bases. The CDR3 consists of 13 residues. Germline values: CDR1 SGHTA, CDR2 FQGNSA. The V gene end was trimmed by 5 bases and the J gene end by 15 bases; junction bases not matched to a gene: 7. This chain's CDR3 is CASSIQTSGGWFF. CDR3 bases: TGTGCCAGCAGCATCCAGACTAGCGGGGGGTGGTTCTTC.

This chain uses TRBV5-1 with TRBJ2-1; 10 bases are a match to TRBD1. V shed 0 bases, J shed 4 bases, and the junction held 10 bases outside the gene matches. Germline loops: CDR1 SGHRS, CDR2 YFSETQ. The CDR3 covers 18 residues. CDR3 coding DNA: TGCGCCAGCAGCTTGGGGCAGAGGACAGGGGGATTATACAATGAGCAGTTCTTC. Amino acid sequence: CASSLGQRTGGLYNEQFF.

This clonotype was picked up many times. The chain links TRBV4-2 to TRBJ1-5; 7 nucleotides agree with TRBD1. J lost 6 bases, V lost 4 bases, and 9 bases had no gene match. Germline lookup yields CDR1 LGHNA and CDR2 YNFKEQ. The CDR3 is made up of 15 amino acids. CDR3 in DNA: TGTGCCAGCAGCCTAGCCGGGACAGCGGGTCAGCCCCAGCATTTT. This translates into CASSLAGTAGQPQHF.

At least ten counts were recorded for this clonotype. This chain connects TRBV29-1 to TRBJ1-1; 9 nucleotides agree with TRBD1. The CDR3 sequence is 14 residues long. Germline loops: CDR1 SQVTM, CDR2 ANQGSEA. V lost 4 bases, J lost 4 bases, and 7 bases stayed unmatched. Written as DNA, the CDR3 is TGCAGCGTTGCCCCCGGGACAGGGTTCACTGAAGCTTTCTTT. Amino acids: CSVAPGTGFTEAFF. The full variable domain, rest sourced from reference TRBV29-1 and TRBJ1-1, is SAVISQKPSRDICQRGTSLTIQCQVDSQVTMMFWYRQQPGQSLTLIATANQGSEATYESGFVIDKFPISRPNLTFSTLTVSNMSPEDSSIYLCSVAPGTGFTEAFFGQGTRLTVV.

This clonotype has only a few counts. V and J are TRBV6-1 and TRBJ2-1; 11 bases match TRBD2. The length of the CDR3 is 15 residues. The V and J ends lost 7 bases and 8 bases, in that order; junction bases with no gene match: 10. CDR1 and CDR2 from the germline V gene are MNHNS and SASEGT. CDR3: CASKLTSGSVHEQFF. The CDR3 nucleotides read TGTGCCAGCAAACTAACTAGCGGGAGTGTCCATGAGCAGTTCTTC.